These T cell receptor beta chains were read from a single sample in a study of cytomegalovirus exposure and HLA in healthy donors. Produced via immunoSEQ multiplex PCR; TCRdb's table is partial and in-frame only. The top ten clones hold around 7.7% of a sample with over 100,000 clones, around 73% of them seen once. The sequenced material came from PBMCs. The source of these receptors is a man aged 35 to 55 in good health and CMV-seronegative. CDR3s include the opening cysteine and the closing phenylalanine or tryptophan. A D gene is named only where the DNA matches it firmly. Clone size is given for some rows only: seen once, a few or many times, or a class if the clone is expanded.

D gene	J gene	CDR3 length	V gene	clone size	CDR3 protein	CDR3 DNA
.	TRBJ2-7	11	TRBV5-6	.	CASSLGTEGYF	TGTGCCAGCAGCTTGGGAACAGAGGGGTACTTC
TRBD2	TRBJ2-3	16	TRBV27	.	CASSRKTSGGTDTQYF	TGTGCCAGCAGTCGGAAGACTAGCGGGGGCACAGATACGCAGTATTTT
TRBD1	TRBJ1-1	15	TRBV7-2	.	CASSLRGTGNTEAFF	TGTGCCAGCAGCTTACGAGGGACAGGGAACACTGAAGCTTTCTTT
TRBD2	TRBJ2-5	12	TRBV6-5	.	CATSSGGETQYF	TGTGCCACCTCCTCGGGGGGAGAGACCCAGTACTTC
TRBD1	TRBJ1-2	14	TRBV7-2	few	CASSSSTGNYGYTF	TGTGCCAGCAGCTCTTCGACAGGGAACTATGGCTACACCTTC
.	TRBJ2-5	13	TRBV15	.	CATSRDSQETQYF	TGTGCCACCAGCAGAGACTCTCAAGAGACCCAGTACTTC
.	TRBJ1-1	16	TRBV5-6	.	CASRPKGGDHYTEAFF	TGTGCCAGCAGACCAAAAGGGGGGGACCATTACACTGAAGCTTTCTTT
TRBD1	TRBJ1-4	14	TRBV30	.	CAWSPGQGAAKLFF	TGTGCCTGGAGCCCGGGACAGGGGGCGGCGAAACTGTTTTTT
.	TRBJ1-1	15	TRBV7-2	.	CASSTGGRMNTEAFF	TGTGCCAGCAGCACCGGGGGGAGAATGAACACTGAAGCTTTCTTT
TRBD2	TRBJ2-1	15	TRBV7-8	.	CASRVPGGPYNEQFF	TGTGCCAGCAGAGTCCCGGGGGGACCCTACAATGAGCAGTTCTTC
.	TRBJ1-1	14	TRBV11-2	.	CASRRMGGRTEAFF	TGTGCCAGCAGGCGAATGGGGGGACGCACTGAAGCTTTCTTT
TRBD1	TRBJ1-1	14	TRBV5-1	.	CASSLGTGGTEAFF	TGCGCCAGCAGCTTGGGGACAGGCGGCACTGAAGCTTTCTTT
TRBD1	TRBJ2-7	15	TRBV5-1	.	CASSLGGGSPLEQYF	TGCGCCAGCAGCTTGGGAGGGGGCTCCCCTCTCGAGCAGTACTTC
.	TRBJ1-2	19	TRBV28	.	CASSVSGTQGLLSLYGYTF	TGTGCCAGCAGCGTCTCCGGGACACAGGGTTTGTTATCCCTATATGGCTACACCTTC